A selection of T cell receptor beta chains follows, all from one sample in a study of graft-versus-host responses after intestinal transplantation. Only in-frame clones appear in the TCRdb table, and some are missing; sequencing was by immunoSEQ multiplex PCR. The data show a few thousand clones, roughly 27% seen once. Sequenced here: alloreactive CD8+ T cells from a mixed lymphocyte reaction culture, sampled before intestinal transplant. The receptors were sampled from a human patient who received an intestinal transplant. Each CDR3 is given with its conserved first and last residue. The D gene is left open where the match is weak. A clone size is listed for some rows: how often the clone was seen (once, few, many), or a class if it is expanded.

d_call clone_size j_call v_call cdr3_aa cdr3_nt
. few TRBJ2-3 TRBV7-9 CASSLGGMTDTQYF TGTGCCAGCAGCTTAGGCGGGATGACAGATACGCAGTATTTT
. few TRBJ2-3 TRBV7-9 CASSLAVQRYTDTQYF TGTGCCAGCAGCTTAGCAGTCCAGCGGTACACAGATACGCAGTATTTT
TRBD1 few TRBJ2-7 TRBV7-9 CASSSSFFGTGNRSYEQYF TGTGCCAGCAGCTCTAGTTTCTTCGGGACAGGGAACCGCAGCTACGAGCAGTACTTC
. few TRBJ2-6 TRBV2 CASSGQANVLTF TGTGCCAGCAGCGGGCAGGCCAACGTCCTGACTTTC
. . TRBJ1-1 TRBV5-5 CASSYGDLKAFF TGTGCCAGCAGCTATGGGGACCTTAAAGCTTTCTTT
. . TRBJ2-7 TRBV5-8 CASSLVGGYEQYF TGTGCCAGCAGCTTGGTTGGGGGGTACGAGCAGTACTTC
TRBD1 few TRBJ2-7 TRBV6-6 CASTTGYFDEQYF TGTGCCAGCACGACAGGGTACTTTGACGAGCAGTACTTC
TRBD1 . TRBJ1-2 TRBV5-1 CASSLIGRTGGAGGYTF TGCGCCAGCAGCTTGATAGGAAGGACAGGGGGCGCAGGTGGCTACACCTTC
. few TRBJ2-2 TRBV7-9 CASSLHVGPDTGELFF TGTGCCAGCAGCTTACACGTCGGCCCGGACACCGGGGAGCTGTTTTTT
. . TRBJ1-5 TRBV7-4 CASSLAPSQPQHF TGTGCCAGCAGCTTAGCCCCATCTCAGCCCCAGCATTTT
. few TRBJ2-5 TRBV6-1 CASTWDGYQETQYF TGTGCCAGCACATGGGATGGGTACCAAGAGACCCAGTACTTC
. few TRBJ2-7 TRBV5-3 CASSLEQANYEQYF TGTGCCAGCAGCTTGGAGCAGGCCAACTACGAGCAGTACTTC
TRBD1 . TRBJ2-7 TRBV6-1 CASSHGTGRYEQYF TGTGCCAGCAGCCACGGGACAGGGAGGTACGAGCAGTACTTC
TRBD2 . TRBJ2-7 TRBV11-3 CASSVAWGGEQYF TGTGCCAGCAGCGTGGCGTGGGGGGGGGAGCAGTACTTC
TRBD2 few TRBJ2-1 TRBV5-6 CASSLWLAGGPENEQFF TGTGCCAGCAGCTTGTGGTTAGCGGGAGGGCCTGAGAATGAGCAGTTCTTC
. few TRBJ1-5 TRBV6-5 CASSYGTYQPQHF TGTGCCAGCAGTTACGGGACTTATCAGCCCCAGCATTTT
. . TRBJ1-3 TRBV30 CAWSALTGRQNTIYF TGTGCCTGGAGTGCGTTGACGGGGCGACAAAACACCATATATTTT
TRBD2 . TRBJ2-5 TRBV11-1 CASSPGTITQETQYF TGTGCCAGCAGCCCGGGGACTATCACACAAGAGACCCAGTACTTC
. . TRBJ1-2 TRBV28 CASSLGALTGYTF TGTGCCAGCAGTTTAGGTGCGCTGACGGGCTACACCTTC
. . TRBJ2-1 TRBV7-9 CASSLRPAPSSYNEQFF TGTGCCAGCAGCTTACGACCAGCCCCAAGCTCCTACAATGAGCAGTTCTTC
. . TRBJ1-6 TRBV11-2 CASSLVGNSPLHF TGTGCCAGCAGCTTAGTGGGGAATTCACCCCTCCACTTT
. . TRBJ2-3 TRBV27 CASSLGGPDTQYF TGTGCCAGCAGTTTGGGGGGGCCAGATACGCAGTATTTT
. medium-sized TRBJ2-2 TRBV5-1 CASSLYASGGGTGELFF TGCGCCAGCAGCTTGTATGCCAGCGGAGGGGGAACCGGGGAGCTGTTTTTT